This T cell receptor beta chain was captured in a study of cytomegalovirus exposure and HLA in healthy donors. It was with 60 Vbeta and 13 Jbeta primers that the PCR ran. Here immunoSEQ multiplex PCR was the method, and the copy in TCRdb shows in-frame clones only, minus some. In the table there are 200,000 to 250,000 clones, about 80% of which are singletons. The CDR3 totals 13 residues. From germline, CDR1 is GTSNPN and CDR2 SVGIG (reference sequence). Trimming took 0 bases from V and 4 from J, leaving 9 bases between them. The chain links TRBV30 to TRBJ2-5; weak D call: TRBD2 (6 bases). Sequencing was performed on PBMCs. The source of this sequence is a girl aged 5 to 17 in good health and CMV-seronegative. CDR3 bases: TGTGCCTGGAGTGTAAGGCGGGGAGAGACCCAGTACTTC. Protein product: CAWSVRRGETQYF.